The 7 T cell receptor beta chains listed next were all sequenced from one sample in a study of blood T cell repertoires in COVID-19. The method was immunoSEQ multiplex PCR; TCRdb's version includes in-frame clones alone and lacks a portion of them. Among roughly 410,000 clones, about 90% were seen once, and the ten largest hold roughly 1.2%. The material sequenced was peripheral blood. These receptors were obtained from a middle-aged man with acute or convalescent COVID-19.

The rearrangement uses TRBV7-3 and TRBJ2-1; D not resolved. The CDR3 spans 14 residues. Trimming shortened V by 4 bases and J by 6 bases, and 13 bases separated the two germline ends. Germline CDR1 SGHTA, CDR2 FQGTGA. The CDR3 nucleotides read TGTGCCAGCAGCTCCACCGCGACTGTCAATGAGCAGTTCTTC. Translated: CASSSTATVNEQFF.

The chain carries TRBV5-1 and TRBJ2-1; TRBD2 agrees at 9 bases. V shed 6 bases and J 2 bases; nucleotides not matched to a gene: 9. Germline V lookup: CDR1 SGHRS, CDR2 YFSETQ. The CDR3 length is 16 residues. The CDR3 coding sequence is TGCGCCAGCACCGAAGCGGGGGGATCCACCTACAATGAGCAGTTCTTC. It encodes CASTEAGGSTYNEQFF.

The CDR3 nucleotides are TGCAGCGTTGGGAAGGGGAGGCCCTATGGCTACACCTTC. Its translation: CSVGKGRPYGYTF. This chain joins TRBV29-1 and TRBJ1-2; TRBD1 is a possible D gene (5 bases). The CDR3 is 13 amino acids. The V end was cut by 4 bases, the J end by 4 bases, with 13 bases between. Germline V gives CDR1 SQVTM, CDR2 ANQGSEA.

The chain carries TRBV6-5 and TRBJ1-2; no definite D call. CDR1 MNHEY and CDR2 SVGAGI come from the germline V gene. The CDR3 covers 12 residues. Deletions cut 8 bases from V and 0 bases from J, with 7 bases between. CDR3 region: CASSGSNYGYTF. The CDR3 DNA sequence: TGTGCCAGCTCAGGATCTAACTATGGCTACACCTTC.

The rearrangement uses TRBV6-2 or TRBV6-3 and TRBJ1-5; D call uncertain. The CDR3 loop spans 14 amino acids. V was trimmed by 2 bases and J by 7 bases, leaving 12 bases between them. Germline V gives CDR1 MNHEY, CDR2 SVGEGT. Written as DNA, the CDR3 is TGTGCCAGCAGTTACGCAAGGACTGGGCAGCCCCAGCATTTT. It is translated as CASSYARTGQPQHF.

The V gene is TRBV30, the J gene TRBJ1-2, with 8 bases fitting TRBD1. The CDR3 loop spans 14 amino acids. Per germline, CDR1 GTSNPN and CDR2 SVGIG (reference sequence). V trimming: 4 bases; J trimming: 3 bases; junction bases outside the gene matches: 7. Here the CDR3 DNA reads TGTGCCTGGATTGTGCAGGGGGCGGACTATGGCTACACCTTC. Translation: CAWIVQGADYGYTF. The full variable domain, completed using reference TRBV30 and TRBJ1-2, is SQTIHQWPATLVQPVGSPLSLECTVEGTSNPNLYWYRQAAGRGLQLLFYSVGIGQISSEVPQNLSASRPQDRQFILSSKKLLLSDSGFYLCAWIVQGADYGYTFGSGTRLTVV.

The chain recombines TRBV12-5 with TRBJ2-7; 7 positions agree with TRBD2. CDR3 length equals 12 residues. Germline lookup yields CDR1 LGHNT and CDR2 FRNRAP. The J segment lost 0 bases and the V segment lost 9 bases, leaving 2 bases of the junction unmatched. The CDR3 coding sequence is TGTGCTAGCCAGCGGGACTCCTACGAGCAGTACTTC. Translation: CASQRDSYEQYF.